This section outlines one TCR beta chain sequence together with its context. Some clones are missing from TCRdb's copy, which holds only in-frame ones; the method was immunoSEQ multiplex PCR. The sample includes roughly 50,000 clones, over 75% of them seen just once. These data come from a study of blood T cell repertoires in COVID-19. Turning to the study itself: PBMCs, B-cell-depleted T cells, or T cells provided the cDNA or gDNA that made up the material.

Germline CDR1 SGHNT, CDR2 YYREEE (reference sequence). The CDR3 totals 16 residues. V shed 1 base and J 3 bases; nucleotides not matched to a gene: 3. Sequencing used peripheral blood. The chain employs TRBV5-4 and TRBJ2-2; TRBD1 agrees at 10 bases. The clonotype comes from a woman in her thirties or forties with active COVID-19. The CDR3 loop reads CASSLWTGGHTGELFF. CDR3 coding DNA: TGTGCCAGCAGCTTGTGGACAGGGGGTCACACCGGGGAGCTGTTTTTT.